These 22 T cell receptor beta chains share one sample of origin, sequenced in a study of control samples from healthy donors and cancer patients. Clones were read by immunoSEQ multiplex PCR, and TCRdb kept only the in-frame ones, dropping some. Of over 100,000 clones detected, around 89% appear once; the ten largest clones hold less than 3.5%. Sequencing was carried out using blood. These receptors were taken from a man aged 35 to 55 in good health.

The chain is built from TRBV12-3 or TRBV12-4 and TRBJ2-1, with D perhaps assigned TRBD1 or TRBD2 (5 bases each). CDR3 length equals 12 residues. V was shortened by 5 bases and J by 12 bases, with 14 bases between the two germline ends. DNA for the CDR3: TGTGCCAGCAGTATGGGACCGTACGGGCAGTTCTTC. Its protein is CASSMGPYGQFF.

This chain links TRBV12-3 or TRBV12-4 with TRBJ1-5, with a weak D call TRBD1 (5 bases). Trimming shortened V by 0 bases and J by 7 bases, and 7 bases separated the two germline ends. The CDR3 has 13 residues. The CDR3 sequence is CASSLAEGQPQHF. As DNA, the CDR3 is TGTGCCAGCAGTTTAGCAGAGGGGCAGCCCCAGCATTTT.

The chain recombines TRBV7-3 with TRBJ2-3; possibly TRBD2 for D (6 bases). The CDR3 is 15 residues long. In germline, CDR1 is SGHTA, CDR2 FQGTGA. The germline V and J ends were trimmed by 2 bases and 1 base, with 10 bases remaining between them. This CDR3 reads CASSLPSSGTDTQYF. As DNA, the CDR3 is TGTGCCAGCAGCTTACCGTCTAGCGGCACAGATACGCAGTATTTT.

Concerning this clone: Other DNA sequences in this sample translate to the same CDR3. The J gene is TRBJ2-1, the V gene TRBV6-5, with 7 bases aligning to TRBD1. Trimming removed 5 bases from V and 4 bases from J; junction bases left unmatched: 5. The length of the CDR3 is 14 residues. Per germline, CDR1 MNHEY and CDR2 SVGAGI. For the CDR3, the DNA is TGTGCCAGCAGTCTCCGGGACAGTTACAATGAGCAGTTCTTC. It translates to CASSLRDSYNEQFF.

The count of this clone is one. V gene TRBV7-3 combines with J gene TRBJ2-4; D is perhaps TRBD1 (6 bases). This CDR3 spans 16 amino acids. Germline lookup yields CDR1 SGHTA and CDR2 FQGTGA. Deletions cut 2 bases from V and 4 bases from J, with 15 bases between. The CDR3 DNA reads TGTGCCAGCAGCTTAGCCCCGGACAGTTCTAAAAACATTCAGTACTTC. It codes for CASSLAPDSSKNIQYF.

The count of this clone is one. The chain has TRBV27 and TRBJ1-6; D possibly corresponds to TRBD1 (6 bases). CDR3 length equals 18 residues. V lost 4 bases to trimming and J lost 1 base, with 17 bases between them. Germline CDR1 and CDR2: MNHEY and SMNVEV (reference sequence). The CDR3 is CASSSRHLRGSYNSPLHF. The CDR3 DNA follows: TGTGCCAGCAGTTCGCGACACCTGAGGGGGTCCTATAATTCACCCCTCCACTTT.

This clone occurred once. This CDR3 reads CASSQPGRESSGYTF. CDR3 in DNA: TGTGCCAGCAGTCAGCCCGGACGCGAGTCGTCTGGCTACACCTTC. The rearrangement uses TRBV6-2 or TRBV6-3 and TRBJ1-2; D unclear. CDR1 MNHEY and CDR2 SVGEGT come from the germline V gene. Trimming left V 5 bases short and J 7 bases short, with 20 bases between. The CDR3 runs to 15 residues.

This sequence joins TRBV27 and TRBJ2-7, with TRBD1 matching over 10 bases. The CDR3 totals 17 residues. Germline V gene sequence: CDR1 MNHEY, CDR2 SMNVEV (reference sequence). V lost 5 bases and J lost 2; bases outside the gene matches: 12. CDR3 residues: CASSRDRGKGAAYEQYF. The CDR3 nucleotides read TGTGCCAGCAGTCGGGACAGGGGAAAAGGTGCTGCCTACGAGCAGTACTTC.

The chain recombines TRBV9 with TRBJ2-1; the match to TRBD1 covers 9 bases. The CDR3 covers 14 residues. V shed 3 bases, J shed 7 bases, and the junction held 5 bases outside the gene matches. Germline-derived CDR1 and CDR2 are SGDLS and YYNGEE. The CDR3, as DNA: TGTGCCAGCAGCGCCAGGACAGGGGTGAATGAGCAGTTCTTC. The encoded protein is CASSARTGVNEQFF.

V gene TRBV10-3 combines with J gene TRBJ1-1; maybe TRBD1 (6 bases). V dropped 0 bases and J dropped 6 bases, with 14 bases sitting between them. The CDR3 spans 15 residues. CDR1 is ENHRY, CDR2 SYGVKD, per germline. CDR3 sequence reads: CAISESTTGWPEAFF. In DNA, the CDR3 is TGTGCCATCAGTGAGTCGACTACAGGGTGGCCTGAAGCTTTCTTT.

The V gene is TRBV29-1, the J gene TRBJ2-3; 8 bases match TRBD1. This CDR3 spans 14 amino acids. V lost 3 bases to trimming and J lost 6 bases; unmatched junction nucleotides: 8. Germline CDR1 SQVTM, CDR2 ANQGSEA. The CDR3 sequence is CSVDPSGGADTQYF. The CDR3 nucleotides read TGCAGCGTTGATCCTTCAGGGGGCGCCGATACGCAGTATTTT.

This clone occurred once. The chain uses TRBV6-5 and TRBJ1-1; perhaps TRBD1 as D (5 bases). V was pared by 6 bases and J by 6 bases, with 20 bases between. Germline assignment: CDR1 MNHEY and CDR2 SVGAGI. This CDR3 has 15 residues. DNA of the CDR3: TGTGCCAGCAGGGCCGGGAGTGGCAGGGCGGCTGAAGCTTTCTTT. The encoded protein is CASRAGSGRAAEAFF.

This chain uses TRBV18 with TRBJ2-7; 10 bases line up with TRBD2. Per the germline V gene, CDR1 is KGHSH and CDR2 is LQKENI. J lost 3 bases, V lost 1 base, and 6 bases had no gene match. The CDR3 extends over 16 amino acids. The CDR3 DNA reads as TGTGCCAGCTCACCACAGCTAGCGGGAGAGAACTACGAGCAGTACTTC. It is translated as CASSPQLAGENYEQYF.

The chain uses TRBV28 and TRBJ1-2; tentatively, D is TRBD1 (5 bases). The CDR3 covers 12 residues. Trimming left V 4 bases short and J 7 bases short, with 10 bases between. Germline CDR1 and CDR2: MDHEN and SYDVKM. CDR3 in amino acids: CASSYGGVGYTF. The CDR3 coding sequence is TGTGCCAGCAGTTACGGAGGGGTTGGCTACACCTTC.

This clone was observed a handful of times. The CDR3 DNA sequence: TGCGCCAGCAGCTTGGGGTTGGGAGAGCAGTACTTC. It is translated as CASSLGLGEQYF. The rearrangement joins TRBV5-1 to TRBJ2-7; D not certain. Trimming removed 0 bases at V and 7 bases at J, with 8 bases between. This CDR3 contains 12 residues. In germline, CDR1 is SGHRS, CDR2 YFSETQ.

The chain recombines TRBV5-1 with TRBJ1-6; 8 bases match TRBD1. Germline CDR1 is SGHRS and CDR2 is YFSETQ. V trimming: 4 bases; J trimming: 10 bases; junction bases outside the gene matches: 10. The CDR3 extends over 15 amino acids. CDR3: CASSRSGQGGSPLHF. The CDR3 DNA reads as TGCGCCAGCAGCCGTTCCGGACAGGGAGGGTCACCCCTCCACTTT.

CDR3 protein: CASSFPGNTIYF. DNA of the CDR3: TGTGCCAGCAGTTTTCCTGGAAACACCATATATTTT. The chain links TRBV12-3 or TRBV12-4 to TRBJ1-3; D not certain. V shed 3 bases and J shed 2 bases, with 2 bases lying between them. The CDR3 totals 12 residues.

The gene calls are TRBV2 and TRBJ2-5; D unclear. Germline V gives CDR1 SNHLY, CDR2 FYNNEI. V was cut by 7 bases and J by 2 bases, with 5 bases left in between. This CDR3 has 11 amino acids. For the CDR3, the DNA is TGTGCCAGCACCCCTCAAGAGACCCAGTACTTC. This sequence encodes CASTPQETQYF.

CDR3 region: CAWTGTPGGATNEKLFF. In nucleotides, the CDR3 is TGTGCCTGGACGGGGACTCCTGGGGGGGCAACTAATGAAAAACTGTTTTTT. The rearrangement joins TRBV30 to TRBJ1-4, with D possibly being TRBD1 (5 bases). Germline V gene lookup returns CDR1 GTSNPN and CDR2 SVGIG (reference sequence). Deletions cut 4 bases from V and 0 bases from J, with 18 bases between. The CDR3 length is 17 residues.

The chain joins TRBV27 to TRBJ1-5, with D hard to call. The length of the CDR3 is 14 residues. The V end lost 5 bases, the J end lost 2 bases, and 10 bases lay between the germline ends. Germline CDR1 MNHEY, CDR2 SMNVEV (reference sequence). For the CDR3, the DNA is TGTGCCAGCAGTAACCGGGATGGCAATCAGCCCCAGCATTTT. Amino acids: CASSNRDGNQPQHF.

The chain carries TRBV6-6 and TRBJ1-2, with D unresolved. V lost 6 bases and J 7 bases, leaving 15 bases between the germline ends. From germline, CDR1 is MNHNY and CDR2 SVGAGI (reference sequence). The CDR3 extends over 13 amino acids. The CDR3 loop reads CASRGRTDGGYTF. The CDR3 DNA follows: TGTGCCAGCAGAGGACGGACCGACGGTGGCTACACCTTC.

This chain links TRBV6-2 or TRBV6-3 with TRBJ2-3; D ambiguous. CDR1 MNHEY and CDR2 SVGEGT come from the germline V gene. The germline V and J ends were trimmed by 6 bases and 2 bases, with 6 bases remaining between them. The CDR3 loop spans 12 amino acids. Written as DNA, the CDR3 is TGTGCCAGCAGCCCGACCACAGATACGCAGTATTTT. It specifies CASSPTTDTQYF.